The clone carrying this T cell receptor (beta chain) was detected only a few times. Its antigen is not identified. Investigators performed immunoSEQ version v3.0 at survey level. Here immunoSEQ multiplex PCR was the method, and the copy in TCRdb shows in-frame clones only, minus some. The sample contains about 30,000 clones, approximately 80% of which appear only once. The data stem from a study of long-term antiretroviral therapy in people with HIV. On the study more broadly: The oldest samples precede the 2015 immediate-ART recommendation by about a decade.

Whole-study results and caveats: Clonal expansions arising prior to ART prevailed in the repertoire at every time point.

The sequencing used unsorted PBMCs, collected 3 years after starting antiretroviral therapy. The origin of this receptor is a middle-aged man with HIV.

CDR3 in DNA: TGTGCCAGCAGTGAAATTGTTGGGTCACCCCTCCACTTT. This codes for CASSEIVGSPLHF. The J gene is TRBJ1-6, the V gene TRBV2; D not resolved. The V and J ends lost 2 bases and 10 bases respectively, with 9 bases between them. The length of the CDR3 is 13 residues. CDR1 SNHLY and CDR2 FYNNEI come from the germline V gene.